These 27 T cell receptor beta chains were all obtained from the same sample, sequenced in a study of cytomegalovirus exposure and HLA in healthy donors (dated by TCRdb to about 2017). Preparation of the library involved the immunoSEQ multiplex PCR assay. For the multiplex PCR, a mixture combining 60 forward primers for TCR Vbeta segments and 13 reverse primers for TCR Jbeta segments was used. The table was pulled from immuneACCESS by TCRdb, which kept in-frame rearrangements only. Such tables lose some clones; where checked, under half of the loss comes from unresolved V genes, and the rest has no known cause. The sample table records around 140,000 clones; about 80% of these occur just once. The ten largest clones represent about 1.4% of the sample. The sequenced material came from PBMCs. The receptors stem from a man aged 30 to 39 in good health and CMV-seropositive.

The chain recombines TRBV18 with TRBJ1-3, with D possibly TRBD1 on 6 matching bases. The V end lost 1 base, the J end lost 0 bases, and 7 bases lay between the germline ends. CDR3 size: 15 residues. In germline, CDR1 is KGHSH, CDR2 LQKENI. The CDR3 spells CASSPQDSSGNTIYF. For the CDR3, the DNA is TGTGCCAGCTCACCACAGGACAGCTCTGGAAACACCATATATTTT.

The rearrangement uses TRBV21-1 and TRBJ2-7; the DNA was not used to check the table's D call, TRBD1. TRBV21-1 corresponds to a pseudogene. The CDR3 runs 15 residues. CDR3 nucleotides: TGTGCCAGCAGCACTCACAGGGGGTCGAACTACGAGCAGTACTTC. Its translation: CASSTHRGSNYEQYF.

Here the CDR3 DNA reads TGTGCCAGCAGCTTAGGTAGCGGGAGACGGCTCGAGCAGTACTTC. Translated: CASSLGSGRRLEQYF. The chain joins TRBV7-9 to TRBJ2-7, with 9 bases fitting TRBD2. CDR1 and CDR2 from the germline V gene are SEHNR and FQNEAQ (reference sequence). The CDR3 has 15 residues. Trimming at V came to 1 base and at J to 6 bases, leaving 7 bases not matched to a gene.

The chain employs TRBV9 and TRBJ2-3; 9 bases line up with TRBD2. CDR1 and CDR2 (germline): SGDLS, YYNGEE. This CDR3 comprises 14 residues. Unmatched junction bases numbered 2, after V lost 3 bases and J lost 3 bases. CDR3 coding DNA: TGTGCCAGCAGCGCCGCGGGGGGGACAGATACGCAGTATTTT. Residues: CASSAAGGTDTQYF.

This rearrangement joins TRBV7-6 to TRBJ2-3; 9 nucleotides line up with TRBD2. The CDR3 runs to 16 residues. Per the germline V gene, CDR1 is SGHVS and CDR2 is FNYEAQ. V was pared by 5 bases and J by 3 bases, with 9 bases of the junction left unmatched. In DNA form, the CDR3 reads TGTGCCAGCAGCCTGGGACTAGCCTTTGGAACAGATACGCAGTATTTT. Translating gives CASSLGLAFGTDTQYF.

A few counts support this clone. This chain joins TRBV19 and TRBJ2-7; D perhaps matches TRBD2 (5 bases). Trimming left V 1 base short and J 3 bases short, with 10 bases between. CDR3 size: 14 residues. Germline V gene sequence: CDR1 LNHDA, CDR2 SQIVND (reference sequence). CDR3 DNA sequence: TGTGCCAGTAGTATAGGGTCCGGGGACTACGAGCAGTACTTC. Its protein product is CASSIGSGDYEQYF.

The CDR3 region has the DNA TGTGCCAGCAGCTTAGAGGGCAGGGGACCTGAAGCTTTCTTT. It yields the protein CASSLEGRGPEAFF. The V gene is TRBV11-1, the J gene TRBJ1-1, with a tentative D call TRBD1 (6 bases). CDR3 length: 14 amino acids. V dropped 1 base and J dropped 6 bases, with 12 bases sitting between them. Germline V gene data show CDR1 as SGHAT and CDR2 as FQDESV (reference sequence).

V usage is TRBV7-9 and J usage is TRBJ2-5; D possibly corresponds to TRBD1 (5 bases). This CDR3 region has 14 residues. The germline CDR1 and CDR2 sequences are SEHNR and FQNEAQ (reference sequence). The V end was cut by 1 base, the J end by 3 bases, with 9 bases between. CDR3 in DNA: TGTGCCAGCAGCTTAGTTCGACAGAAAGAGACCCAGTACTTC. This sequence encodes CASSLVRQKETQYF.

The chain links TRBV6-5 to TRBJ1-2, with 8 bases matching TRBD1. The CDR3 has 15 residues. Per germline, CDR1 MNHEY and CDR2 SVGAGI. V lost 7 bases and J lost 6; bases outside the gene matches: 13. This chain's CDR3 is CASTERATGEDGYTF. CDR3 sequence (DNA): TGTGCCAGCACCGAACGCGCGACAGGGGAGGATGGCTACACCTTC.

The chain joins TRBV6-1 to TRBJ1-6; the D gene is possibly TRBD1 (6 bases). V was pared by 8 bases and J by 3 bases, with 11 bases between. This CDR3 is built from 14 residues. Germline V gene lookup returns CDR1 MNHNS and CDR2 SASEGT. CDR3 coding DNA: TGTGCCAGCTCCAGGGGTAACTATAATTCACCCCTCCACTTT. Translated: CASSRGNYNSPLHF.

This chain uses TRBV5-1 with TRBJ2-5; D is possibly TRBD2 (5 bases). From germline, CDR1 is SGHRS and CDR2 YFSETQ. The CDR3 has 13 amino acids. Between the trimmed V and J ends, which lost 4 bases and 5 bases, there was a span of 12 bases. The CDR3 sequence: CASSGDPGETQYF. The CDR3 nucleotides are TGCGCCAGCAGCGGCGACCCGGGGGAGACCCAGTACTTC.

The gene calls are TRBV5-1 and TRBJ1-1; a possible D gene is TRBD1 (5 bases). Between the trimmed V and J ends, which lost 4 bases and 9 bases, there was a span of 10 bases. Germline V gives CDR1 SGHRS, CDR2 YFSETQ. The CDR3 length is 11 residues. The CDR3 is CASSLEGKAFF. CDR3 bases: TGCGCCAGCAGCCTGGAGGGGAAAGCTTTCTTT.

The gene calls are TRBV10-3 and TRBJ2-7, with 15 nucleotides matching TRBD2. The CDR3 spans 18 residues. Trimming at V came to 2 bases and at J to 0 bases, leaving 5 bases not matched to a gene. Looked up from germline, CDR1 is ENHRY and CDR2 is SYGVKD. The CDR3 sequence is CAISEGGLAGGSSYEQYF. CDR3 nucleotides: TGTGCCATCAGTGAGGGGGGACTAGCGGGAGGCTCCTCCTACGAGCAGTACTTC.

The rearrangement joins TRBV19 to TRBJ1-6, with D hard to call. CDR1 LNHDA and CDR2 SQIVND come from the germline V gene (reference sequence). V dropped 6 bases and J dropped 0 bases, with 3 bases sitting between them. CDR3 size: 13 residues. Here the CDR3 DNA reads TGTGCCAGTAGCCTCTCCTATAATTCACCCCTCCACTTT. Protein product: CASSLSYNSPLHF.

The chain couples TRBV19 to TRBJ2-1, with 12 bases that match TRBD1. The CDR3 is made up of 15 amino acids. The ends lost 5 bases at V and 8 bases at J; junction bases unmatched: 7. Looked up from germline, CDR1 is LNHDA and CDR2 is SQIVND (reference sequence). In DNA form, the CDR3 reads TGTGCCAGTAGTTACCCGGGACAGGGGGCATATGAGCAGTTCTTC. Amino acids: CASSYPGQGAYEQFF.

The V gene is TRBV7-9, the J gene TRBJ1-1; TRBD1 matches at 9 bases. Germline assignment: CDR1 SEHNR and CDR2 FQNEAQ (reference sequence). The J segment lost 1 base and the V segment lost 5 bases, leaving 8 bases of the junction unmatched. The CDR3 totals 16 residues. The CDR3 protein is CASSQGGTGRNTEAFF. In nucleotides, the CDR3 is TGTGCCAGCAGCCAGGGGGGGACAGGGCGGAACACTGAAGCTTTCTTT.

The chain employs TRBV6-6 and TRBJ2-1; tentative D call: TRBD1 (5 bases). The V end was cut by 3 bases, the J end by 2 bases, with 8 bases between. Germline lookup yields CDR1 MNHNY and CDR2 SVGAGI (reference sequence). CDR3 size: 14 residues. CDR3 in DNA: TGTGCCAGCAGTTATGACAGTACCTACAATGAGCAGTTCTTC. Translated: CASSYDSTYNEQFF.

J is TRBJ2-5 and V is TRBV4-1, with TRBD2 as a possible D gene (5 bases). Looked up from germline, CDR1 is MGHRA and CDR2 is YSYEKL. V was clipped by 1 base and J by 1 base, with 10 bases between them. The CDR3 consists of 15 residues. CDR3 DNA sequence: TGCGCCAGCAGCCAAGTTGGAGGAGCCCAAGAGACCCAGTACTTC. Its protein product is CASSQVGGAQETQYF.

The chain combines TRBV19 with TRBJ2-3; 9 bases fit TRBD2. Germline CDR1 and CDR2: LNHDA and SQIVND (reference sequence). The CDR3 has 15 amino acids. With V trimmed by 5 bases and J by 2 bases, 5 bases remained unmatched. CDR3 nucleotides: TGTGCCAGTAGTCCTAGCGGGGACCTCACAGATACGCAGTATTTT. Protein sequence: CASSPSGDLTDTQYF.

The chain combines TRBV6-1 with TRBJ1-6; D not certain. The CDR3 runs to 12 residues. In germline, CDR1 is MNHNS, CDR2 SASEGT. Between the trimmed V and J ends, which lost 7 bases and 10 bases, there was a span of 11 bases. The CDR3 here is CASNTLRSPLHF. The DNA for the CDR3 is TGTGCCAGCAATACCCTGAGGTCACCCCTCCACTTT.

This clone was recorded a few times. The chain joins TRBV21-1 to TRBJ2-6; the table assigns TRBD1, which was not confirmed against the DNA. TRBV21-1 is noted as a pseudogene. The length of the CDR3 is 17 residues. The CDR3 is CASSKGQTQPGANVLTF. As DNA, the CDR3 is TGTGCCAGCAGCAAAGGACAGACGCAGCCCGGGGCCAACGTCCTGACTTTC.

The chain joins TRBV23-1 to TRBJ2-1; D perhaps matches TRBD2 (6 bases). TRBV23-1 has ORF status, its function being uncertain. There are 15 residues in the CDR3. The germline V and J ends were trimmed by 2 bases and 5 bases, with 13 bases remaining between them. CDR3 coding DNA: TGCGCCAGCAGTCAACCTCCCGGGGGTAACAATGAGCAGTTCTTC. Encoded protein: CASSQPPGGNNEQFF.

This sequence joins TRBV5-1 and TRBJ1-2; D might be TRBD1 (5 bases). V was clipped by 0 bases and J by 4 bases, with 22 bases between them. The germline V gene has CDR1 SGHRS and CDR2 YFSETQ. The CDR3 runs to 18 residues. CDR3 loop: CASSLGSTPLGGSYGYTF. The CDR3, as DNA: TGCGCCAGCAGCTTGGGGTCGACCCCCTTGGGGGGGAGCTATGGCTACACCTTC.

The chain has TRBV7-8 and TRBJ1-4; 7 nucleotides agree with TRBD1. Germline V gene data show CDR1 as SGHVS and CDR2 as FQNEAQ. The CDR3 contains 17 residues. The V gene end was trimmed by 5 bases and the J gene end by 3 bases; junction bases not matched to a gene: 12. The CDR3: CASSPNLQGWSNEKLFF. The CDR3 region has the DNA TGTGCCAGCAGCCCTAACCTACAGGGGTGGTCTAATGAAAAACTGTTTTTT.

The V gene is TRBV28, the J gene TRBJ2-6; D is undetermined. The V gene's germline CDR1 is MDHEN and CDR2 SYDVKM. Trimming stripped 4 bases from V and 2 bases from J, with 15 bases between. The CDR3 covers 17 residues. The CDR3 DNA follows: TGTGCCAGCAGTTATCCTCCGCGGCGGACTGGGGCCAACGTCCTGACTTTC. Translated: CASSYPPRRTGANVLTF.

The sample holds a few counts of this clone. The V gene is TRBV6-5, the J gene TRBJ1-1; D gene unclear. Germline-derived CDR1 and CDR2 are MNHEY and SVGAGI. V was trimmed by 6 bases and J by 3 bases, leaving 5 bases between them. The CDR3 contains 11 residues. CDR3 protein: CASRRYTEAFF. CDR3 bases: TGTGCCAGCAGGCGGTACACTGAAGCTTTCTTT.

This rearrangement joins TRBV4-1 to TRBJ1-1; perhaps TRBD1 as D (5 bases). The CDR3 totals 14 residues. The V gene's germline CDR1 is MGHRA and CDR2 YSYEKL. Trimming removed 1 base at V and 5 bases at J, with 11 bases between. The CDR3 DNA is TGCGCCAGCAGCCAAGTGGGGGGAAGTACTGAAGCTTTCTTT. Its translation is CASSQVGGSTEAFF.